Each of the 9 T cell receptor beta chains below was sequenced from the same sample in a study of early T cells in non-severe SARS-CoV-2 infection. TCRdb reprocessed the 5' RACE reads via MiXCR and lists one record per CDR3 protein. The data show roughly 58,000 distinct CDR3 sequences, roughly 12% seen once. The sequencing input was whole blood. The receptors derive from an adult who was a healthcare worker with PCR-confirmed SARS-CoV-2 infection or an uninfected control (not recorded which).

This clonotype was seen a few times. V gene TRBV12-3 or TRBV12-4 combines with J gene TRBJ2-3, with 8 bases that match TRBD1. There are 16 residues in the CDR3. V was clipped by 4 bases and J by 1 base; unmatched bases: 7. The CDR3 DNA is TGTGCCAGCAGTTCCAGGGGGCAAGTAGGCACAGATACGCAGTATTTT. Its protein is CASSSRGQVGTDTQYF.

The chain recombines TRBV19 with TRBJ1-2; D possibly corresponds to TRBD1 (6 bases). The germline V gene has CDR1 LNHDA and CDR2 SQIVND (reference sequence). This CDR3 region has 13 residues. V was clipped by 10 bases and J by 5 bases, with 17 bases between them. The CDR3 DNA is TGTGCCACCCGACCAGGGGCCGGGTATGGCTACACCTTC. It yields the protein CATRPGAGYGYTF.

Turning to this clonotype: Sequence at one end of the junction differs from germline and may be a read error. CDR3 sequence: CASGEGQGNQPQHF. In DNA form, the CDR3 reads TGTGCCAGCGGTGAAGGACAGGGGAATCAGCCCCAGCATTTT. The chain combines TRBV25-1 with TRBJ1-5, with TRBD1 matching 9 bases. CDR1 and CDR2 (germline): MGHDK, SYGVNS. CDR3 length: 14 amino acids.

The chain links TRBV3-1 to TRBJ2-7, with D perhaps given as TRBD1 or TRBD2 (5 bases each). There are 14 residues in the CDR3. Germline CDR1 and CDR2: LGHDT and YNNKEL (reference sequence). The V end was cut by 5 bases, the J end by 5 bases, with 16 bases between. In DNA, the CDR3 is TGTGCCAGCAGCTTCCGGGACGGGACCCACGAGCAGTACTTC. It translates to CASSFRDGTHEQYF.

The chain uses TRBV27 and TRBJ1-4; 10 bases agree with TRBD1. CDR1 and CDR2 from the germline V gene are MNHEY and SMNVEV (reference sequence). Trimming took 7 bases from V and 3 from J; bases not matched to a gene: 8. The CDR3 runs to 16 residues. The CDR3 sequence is CASKGQGMLANEKLFF. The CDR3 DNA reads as TGTGCCAGCAAGGGACAGGGGATGCTGGCTAATGAAAAACTGTTTTTT.

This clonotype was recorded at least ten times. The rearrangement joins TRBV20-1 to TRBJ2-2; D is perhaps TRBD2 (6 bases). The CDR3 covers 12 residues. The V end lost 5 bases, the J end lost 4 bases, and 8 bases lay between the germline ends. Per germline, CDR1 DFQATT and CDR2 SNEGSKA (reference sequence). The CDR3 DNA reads TGCAGTGCTCGGGGGTTCACCGGGGAGCTGTTTTTT. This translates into CSARGFTGELFF.

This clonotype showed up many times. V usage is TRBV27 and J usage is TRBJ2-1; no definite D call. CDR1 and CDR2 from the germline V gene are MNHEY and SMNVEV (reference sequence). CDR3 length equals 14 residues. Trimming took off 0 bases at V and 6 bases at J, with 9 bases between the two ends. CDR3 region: CASSLSLAGNEQFF. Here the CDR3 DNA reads TGTGCCAGCAGTTTATCCCTGGCTGGCAATGAGCAGTTCTTC.

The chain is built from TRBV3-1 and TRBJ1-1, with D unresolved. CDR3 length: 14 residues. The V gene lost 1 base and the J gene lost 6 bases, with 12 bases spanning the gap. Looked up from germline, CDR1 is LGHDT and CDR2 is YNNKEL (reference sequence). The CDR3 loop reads CASSQVLPSSEAFF. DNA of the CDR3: TGTGCCAGCAGCCAAGTTCTTCCTAGTTCTGAAGCTTTCTTT.

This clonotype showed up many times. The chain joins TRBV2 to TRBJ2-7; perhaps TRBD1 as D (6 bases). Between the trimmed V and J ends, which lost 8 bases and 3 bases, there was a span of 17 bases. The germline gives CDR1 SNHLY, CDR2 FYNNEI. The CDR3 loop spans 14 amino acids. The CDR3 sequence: CASDRQPNLYEQYF. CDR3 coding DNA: TGTGCCAGCGACAGGCAGCCTAATCTCTACGAGCAGTACTTC. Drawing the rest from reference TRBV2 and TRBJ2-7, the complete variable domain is EPEVTQTPSHQVTQMGQEVILRCVPISNHLYFYWYRQILGQKVEFLVSFYNNEISEKSEIFDDQFSVERPDGSNFTLKIRSTKLEDSAMYFCASDRQPNLYEQYFGPGTRLTVT.